This is a list of T cell receptor beta chains from one sample in a study of graft-versus-host responses after intestinal transplantation. Generated by immunoSEQ multiplex PCR, the TCRdb table keeps only in-frame clones and is missing some. Of 15,000 to 20,000 clones listed, almost 85% were seen once; the top ten hold 1.5% to 2%. This specimen consisted of PBMCs, obtained 14 days after transplant. These receptors came from a human patient who received an intestinal transplant, so some T cells may come from the graft donor. Both conserved end residues are part of each CDR3. D genes are given only for firm matches. The size field is filled for only some rows; it gives once, few, many or a size class.

TRBD2	TRBV5-1	NA	TRBJ2-5	TGCGCCAGCAGCTCAGGACTAGCGGGGGGAGAGACCCAGTACTTC	CASSSGLAGGETQYF
TRBD1	TRBV28	once	TRBJ2-7	TGTGCCAGCACAATTACCAGACAGGGGGCTGAGCAGTACTTC	CASTITRQGAEQYF
NA	TRBV6-1	few	TRBJ1-5	TGTGCCAGCAGTACCCCGGAGGGCAATCAGCCCCAGCATTTT	CASSTPEGNQPQHF
TRBD1	TRBV27	NA	TRBJ1-2	TGTGCCAGCAGCAACTATTGGGGGCCCGGGACAGGGGGCAATGGCTACACCTTC	CASSNYWGPGTGGNGYTF
NA	TRBV25-1	NA	TRBJ2-5	TGTGCCAGCAGTGAAAACAGGGTGTCAGAGACCCAGTACTTC	CASSENRVSETQYF
NA	TRBV4-1	NA	TRBJ2-1	TGCGCCAGCAGCCAAGAGGTGCGGGACGAGCAGTTCTTC	CASSQEVRDEQFF
NA	TRBV9	NA	TRBJ2-3	TGTGCCAGCAGCCTGACAGAAGATACGCAGTATTTT	CASSLTEDTQYF
NA	TRBV10-1	NA	TRBJ2-3	TGCGCCAGCAGTGAGTCTACAGGGTTAGATACGCAGTATTTT	CASSESTGLDTQYF
NA	TRBV11-3	NA	TRBJ2-7	TGTGCCAGCATGGTGGGCCGGAGCTCCTACGAGCAGTACTTC	CASMVGRSSYEQYF
TRBD1	TRBV27	NA	TRBJ1-3	TGTGCCAGCAGTCCATTGTGGACAGGGGAGGGAAACACCATATATTTT	CASSPLWTGEGNTIYF
NA	TRBV7-9	few	TRBJ1-5	TGTGCCAGCAGCCCCGTCTTGGGGGGTCAGCCCCAGCATTTT	CASSPVLGGQPQHF
NA	TRBV6-5	NA	TRBJ1-6	TGTGCCAGCACGGGATTAGATAATTCACCCCTCCACTTT	CASTGLDNSPLHF
TRBD2	TRBV5-4	NA	TRBJ2-7	TGTGCCAGCAGCGACGGGAGGTACGGATCCTACGAGCAGTACTTC	CASSDGRYGSYEQYF
NA	TRBV9	NA	TRBJ2-2	TGTGCCAGTCGAAGTGGGGCCGGGGAGCTGTTTTTT	CASRSGAGELFF
TRBD1	TRBV10-3	NA	TRBJ2-3	TGTGCCTCCACAGGGGGGTATCCCACAGATACGCAGTATTTT	CASTGGYPTDTQYF
TRBD1	TRBV6-5	NA	TRBJ1-2	TGTGCCAGCAGACAGACAGGGAGGGAGGACGGCTACACCTTC	CASRQTGREDGYTF
TRBD1	TRBV7-2	NA	TRBJ2-3	TGTGCCAGCAGCCCGGGACAGGGCACAGATACGCAGTATTTT	CASSPGQGTDTQYF
NA	TRBV7-9	NA	TRBJ2-7	TGTGCCAGCAGCCCGGGGCGACAGGTTTCCTACGAGCAGTACTTC	CASSPGRQVSYEQYF
TRBD1	TRBV11-1	NA	TRBJ1-5	TGTGCCAGCAGCCTGGGGACAGGGGGTATGGAACAGCCCCAGCATTTT	CASSLGTGGMEQPQHF
TRBD1	TRBV5-4	NA	TRBJ2-2	TGTGCCAGCAGCATGCTGACAGGGGCCTCCGGGAACACCGGGGAGCTGTTTTTT	CASSMLTGASGNTGELFF
NA	TRBV23-1	NA	TRBJ1-5	TGCGCCAGCAGTTCCTCAGGGGCCTGCAATCAGCCCCAGCATTTT	CASSSSGACNQPQHF
TRBD1	TRBV6-1	NA	TRBJ1-1	TGTGCCAGCAGCGCAGGGGGCGCGGACACTGAAGCTTTCTTT	CASSAGGADTEAFF
TRBD1	TRBV27	NA	TRBJ2-7	TGTGCCAGCAGCAAACAGGGGAGCTCCTACGAGCAGTACTTC	CASSKQGSSYEQYF
TRBD2	TRBV7-3	NA	TRBJ2-3	TGTGCCAGCAGCCCAACGGGGGGAGATACGCAGTATTTT	CASSPTGGDTQYF